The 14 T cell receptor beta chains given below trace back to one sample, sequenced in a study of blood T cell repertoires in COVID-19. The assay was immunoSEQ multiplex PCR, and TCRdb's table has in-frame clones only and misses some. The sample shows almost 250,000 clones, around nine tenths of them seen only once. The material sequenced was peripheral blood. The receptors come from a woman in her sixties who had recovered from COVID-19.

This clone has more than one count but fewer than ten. The chain's CDR3 is CASSFQGLITDTQYF. CDR3 DNA: TGTGCCAGCAGCTTTCAGGGGCTAATCACAGATACGCAGTATTTT. The J gene is TRBJ2-3, the V gene TRBV7-8; possibly TRBD1 for D (6 bases). V was pared by 3 bases and J by 2 bases, with 12 bases between. Germline CDR1 and CDR2: SGHVS and FQNEAQ. The CDR3 length is 15 residues.

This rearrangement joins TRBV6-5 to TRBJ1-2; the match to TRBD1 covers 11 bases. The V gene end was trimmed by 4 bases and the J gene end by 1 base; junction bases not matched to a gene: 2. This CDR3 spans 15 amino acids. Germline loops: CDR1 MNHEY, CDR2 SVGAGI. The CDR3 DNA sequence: TGTGCCAGCAGTTGGGGGACAGGGGGTAACTATGGCTACACCTTC. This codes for CASSWGTGGNYGYTF.

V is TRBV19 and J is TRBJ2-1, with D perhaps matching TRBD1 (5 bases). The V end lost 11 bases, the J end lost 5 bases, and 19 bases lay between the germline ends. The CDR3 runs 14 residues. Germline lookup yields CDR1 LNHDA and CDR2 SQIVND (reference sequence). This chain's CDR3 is CACNSRVWHNEQFF. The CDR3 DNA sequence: TGTGCCTGTAATTCCAGGGTGTGGCACAATGAGCAGTTCTTC.

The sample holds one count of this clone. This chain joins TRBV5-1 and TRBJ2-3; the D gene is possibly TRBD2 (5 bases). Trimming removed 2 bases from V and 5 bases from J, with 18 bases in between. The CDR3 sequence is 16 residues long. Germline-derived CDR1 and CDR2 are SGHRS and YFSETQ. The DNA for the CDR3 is TGCGCCAGCAGCTTTGGAGATCTCACTCGGGGAGATACGCAGTATTTT. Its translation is CASSFGDLTRGDTQYF.

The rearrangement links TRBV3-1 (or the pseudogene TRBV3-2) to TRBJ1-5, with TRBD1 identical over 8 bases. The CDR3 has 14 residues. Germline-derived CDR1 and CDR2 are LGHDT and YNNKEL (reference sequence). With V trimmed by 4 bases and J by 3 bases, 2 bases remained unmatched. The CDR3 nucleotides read TGTGCCAGCAGCCTGGGACAGGTCAATCAGCCCCAGCATTTT. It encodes CASSLGQVNQPQHF.

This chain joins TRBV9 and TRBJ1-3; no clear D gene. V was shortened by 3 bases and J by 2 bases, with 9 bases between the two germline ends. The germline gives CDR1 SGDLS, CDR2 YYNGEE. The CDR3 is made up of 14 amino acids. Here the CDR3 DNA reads TGTGCCAGCAGCGGCCACGGGGCTGGAAACACCATATATTTT. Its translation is CASSGHGAGNTIYF.

CDR3 loop: CASSAQGFLVGYTF. The CDR3 DNA follows: TGTGCCAGCAGCGCACAGGGATTCCTCGTTGGCTACACCTTC. The chain links TRBV7-2 to TRBJ1-2; a weak D match, TRBD1 (6 bases). The CDR3 sequence is 14 residues long. V dropped 5 bases and J dropped 7 bases, with 17 bases sitting between them. CDR1 SGHTA and CDR2 FQGNSA come from the germline V gene.

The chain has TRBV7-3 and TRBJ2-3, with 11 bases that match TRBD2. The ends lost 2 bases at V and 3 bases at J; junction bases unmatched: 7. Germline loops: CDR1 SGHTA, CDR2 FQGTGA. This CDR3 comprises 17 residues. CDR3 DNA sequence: TGTGCCAGCAGCTTACGGTTAGCGGGGGGGATAACAGATACGCAGTATTTT. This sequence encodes CASSLRLAGGITDTQYF.

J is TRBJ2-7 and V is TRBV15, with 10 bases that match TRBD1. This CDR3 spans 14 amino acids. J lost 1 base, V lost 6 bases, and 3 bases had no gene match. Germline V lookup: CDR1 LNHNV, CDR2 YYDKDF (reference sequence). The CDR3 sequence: CATRRDRGSYEQYF. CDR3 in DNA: TGTGCCACCAGGAGGGACAGGGGTTCCTACGAGCAGTACTTC.

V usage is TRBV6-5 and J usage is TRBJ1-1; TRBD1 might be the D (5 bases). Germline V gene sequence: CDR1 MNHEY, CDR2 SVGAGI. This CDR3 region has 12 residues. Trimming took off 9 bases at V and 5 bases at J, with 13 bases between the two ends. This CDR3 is CARCGGSTEAFF. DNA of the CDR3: TGTGCCAGGTGCGGGGGGAGTACTGAAGCTTTCTTT.

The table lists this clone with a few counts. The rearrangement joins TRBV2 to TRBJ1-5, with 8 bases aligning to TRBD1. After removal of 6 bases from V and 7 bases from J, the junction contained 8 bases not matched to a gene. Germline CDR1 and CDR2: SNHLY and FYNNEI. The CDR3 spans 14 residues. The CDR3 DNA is TGTGCCAGCAGATCACTCAGGGGGCAACAGCCCCAGCATTTT. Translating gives CASRSLRGQQPQHF. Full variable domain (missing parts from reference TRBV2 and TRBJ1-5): EPEVTQTPSHQVTQMGQEVILRCVPISNHLYFYWYRQILGQKVEFLVSFYNNEISEKSEIFDDQFSVERPDGSNFTLKIRSTKLEDSAMYFCASRSLRGQQPQHFGDGTRLSIL.

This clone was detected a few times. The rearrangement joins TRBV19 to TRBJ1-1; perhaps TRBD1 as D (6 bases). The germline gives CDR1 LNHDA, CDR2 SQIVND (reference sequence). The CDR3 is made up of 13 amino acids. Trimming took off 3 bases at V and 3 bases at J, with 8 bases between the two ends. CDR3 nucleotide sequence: TGTGCCAGTAGTATTTCAGGGGACACTGAAGCTTTCTTT. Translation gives CASSISGDTEAFF.

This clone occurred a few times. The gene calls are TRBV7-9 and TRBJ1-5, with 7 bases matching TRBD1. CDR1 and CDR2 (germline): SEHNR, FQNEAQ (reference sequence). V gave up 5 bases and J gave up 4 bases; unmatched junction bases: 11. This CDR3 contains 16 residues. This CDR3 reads CASSAWTGGANQPQHF. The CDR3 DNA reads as TGTGCCAGCAGCGCCTGGACAGGTGGGGCTAATCAGCCCCAGCATTTT.

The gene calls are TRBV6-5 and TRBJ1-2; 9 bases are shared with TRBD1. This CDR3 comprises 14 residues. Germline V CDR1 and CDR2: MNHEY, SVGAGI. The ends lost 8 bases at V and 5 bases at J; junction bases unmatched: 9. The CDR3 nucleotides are TGTGCCAGCGGACAGGGGAGGCGAGATTATGGCTACACCTTC. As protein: CASGQGRRDYGYTF.